This T cell receptor beta chain appears in the sequencing data of a study of blood T cells in healthy people across ages. Study in general: Template-switching capture recovered about one barcoded beta molecule per two T cells.

Through a sample-barcoded 5' primer and a J-beta primer mix, a second PCR was run for about 6 to 12 cycles. From the 5' RACE reads, TCRdb called clonotypes with MiXCR, one entry per CDR3 protein. The table includes roughly 1,000,000 distinct CDR3 sequences, approximately 26% detected once. Drawn from each donor were approximately 10 milliliters of peripheral blood. PBMCs were isolated at a quantity of at least 6 million per sample. This clonotype was counted a few times. Trimming at V came to 1 base and at J to 4 bases, leaving 5 bases not matched to a gene. The CDR3 has 16 amino acids. The germline CDR1 and CDR2 sequences are SEHNR and FQNEAQ (reference sequence). The same data also went into a second study, on T cells of mothers and their children. This second report adds: Each donor was one of three healthy Caucasian mothers or one of their six children.

Source material: blood. The clonotype originates from a girl aged 2 to 10 in good health. This chain uses TRBV7-9 with TRBJ2-3; 10 bases agree with TRBD2. CDR3 coding DNA: TGTGCCAGCAGCTTAGGTCCTAGCGGGAGATCAGATACGCAGTATTTT. As protein: CASSLGPSGRSDTQYF.